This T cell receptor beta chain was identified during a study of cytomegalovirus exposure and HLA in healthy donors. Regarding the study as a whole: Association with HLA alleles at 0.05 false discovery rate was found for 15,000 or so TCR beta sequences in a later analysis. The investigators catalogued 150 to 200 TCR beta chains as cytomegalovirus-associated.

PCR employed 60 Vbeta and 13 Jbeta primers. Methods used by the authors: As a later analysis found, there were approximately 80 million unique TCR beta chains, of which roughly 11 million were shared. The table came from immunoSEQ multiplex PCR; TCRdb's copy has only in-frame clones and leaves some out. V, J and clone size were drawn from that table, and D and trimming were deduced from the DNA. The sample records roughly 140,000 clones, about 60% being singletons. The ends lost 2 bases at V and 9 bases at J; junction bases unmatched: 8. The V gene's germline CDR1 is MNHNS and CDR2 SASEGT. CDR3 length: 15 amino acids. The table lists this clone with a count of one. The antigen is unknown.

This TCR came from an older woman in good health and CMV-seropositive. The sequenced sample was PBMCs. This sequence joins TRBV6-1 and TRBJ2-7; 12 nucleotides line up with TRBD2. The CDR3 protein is CASSEQPSGRGVQYF. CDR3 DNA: TGTGCCAGCAGTGAACAACCTAGCGGGAGGGGGGTGCAGTACTTC.